This T cell receptor (beta chain) was found in a study of cytomegalovirus exposure and HLA in healthy donors. Study summary: One earlier analysis, a look at 180 million or so T cells, found about 110 million unique TCR beta sequences. Study-wide results and limits: Analyzed later, most CMV-associated TCR beta chains appeared HLA-restricted.

For this clone: Its target is unknown.

The PCR employed 60 Vbeta primers together with 13 Jbeta primers. Repertoires were generated with immunoSEQ multiplex PCR, while TCRdb's copy carries only in-frame clones and drops some. This table holds more than 95,000 clones, 60% to 85% found once. This cohort consisted of healthy bone marrow donors. CDR3 length: 14 amino acids. Germline loops: CDR1 MNHNY, CDR2 SVGAGI (reference sequence). The source of this sequence is a female donor in good health and CMV-seronegative. Input material: PBMCs. V and J are TRBV6-6 and TRBJ1-6, with 9 bases matching TRBD1. The CDR3 DNA follows: TGTACCATGCGACGGGACAGGGCGCGTTCACCCCTCCACTTT. It translates to CTMRRDRARSPLHF.